This record covers a single T cell receptor beta chain. What it binds is not known. Relative to the germline gene, one junction end is altered; a read error may explain this. This CDR3 region has 15 residues. Germline CDR1 is LGHNA and CDR2 is YSLEER. This record belongs to a study of molecular identifiers for immune sequencing clone quantification. On the study more broadly: In the replicates, RNA derived from around 20,000 or 100,000 naive CD8 cells was divided into five parts, and four were sequenced.

Study results and limitations: With a barcode shared among identical TCR molecules, highly expanded clone sizes could be underestimated.

Each CDR3 protein gets one entry after TCRdb re-called the PCR reads with MiXCR. The sample carries roughly 100,000 distinct CDR3 sequences, under 40% recorded once. When naive CD8 T cells were sorted, they were gated as CD8+CD4-CCR7+CD45RA+. The sample comprised naive CD8+ T cells from blood, with Jurkat cell RNA spiked in. Subset described: FACS-sorted CD8+CD4-CCR7+CD45RA+ naive T cells. This clonotype was sampled from a human donor in good health. Some libraries in this study had Jurkat cell RNA spiked in. This chain connects TRBV4-3 to TRBJ2-7, with 10 bases that match TRBD2. The CDR3 nucleotides read TGCGCCAGCAGCCAGGCGTCTAGCGGGAGTTACGAGCAGTCCTTC. It yields the protein CASSQASSGSYEQSF.